This is a list of T cell receptor beta chains from one sample in a study of blood T cell repertoires in COVID-19. Sequencing was performed with immunoSEQ multiplex PCR; in TCRdb, only in-frame clones are kept and a portion is missing. The table shows 200,000 to 300,000 clones, with under 90% occurring only once. Sequenced input: PBMCs or T cells enriched from blood (not recorded which). These receptors all stem from a woman aged 40 to 55 who had been exposed to COVID-19. Both conserved end residues are part of each CDR3. The D gene is left open where the match is weak. Rows may omit the clone size; those that give it use once, few, many or a size class.

cdr3_length clone_size j_call v_call d_call cdr3_nt cdr3_aa
15 . TRBJ2-1 TRBV29-1 TRBD2 TGCAGCGTTGACCCCCAGCGGGGGCTTAAGTATGAGCAGTTCTTC CSVDPQRGLKYEQFF
16 . TRBJ1-4 TRBV28 . TGTGCCAGCGAGAATCCGGGGGGAGCAACTAATGAAAAACTGTTTTTT CASENPGGATNEKLFF
18 . TRBJ1-3 TRBV4-3 . TGCGCCAGCAGCCAAGATCCTCAGACAGGCCTACCTGGAAACACCATATATTTT CASSQDPQTGLPGNTIYF
18 . TRBJ2-2 TRBV27 TRBD1 TGTGCCAGCAGTTTATCCAGCAGGACAGGGGGGTTAACCGGGGAGCTGTTTTTT CASSLSSRTGGLTGELFF
15 . TRBJ2-1 TRBV5-1 . TGCGCCAGCAGCTGGGGACTCGACAGCTACAATGAGCAGTTCTTC CASSWGLDSYNEQFF
14 . TRBJ2-5 TRBV7-6 . TGTGCCAGCAGCCCCGGTGTTATTCAAGAGACCCAGTACTTC CASSPGVIQETQYF
15 . TRBJ1-4 TRBV5-6 TRBD1 TGTGCCAGCAGCACCGACAGGGGAATTACTGAAAAACTGTTTTTT CASSTDRGITEKLFF
13 . TRBJ2-1 TRBV6-5 . TGTGCCAGCAGTTACTCATCCGGGGTTGAGCAGTTCTTC CASSYSSGVEQFF
12 . TRBJ2-7 TRBV7-6 . TGTGCCAGCAGCTTGTACGGGGACGAGCAGTACTTC CASSLYGDEQYF
13 . TRBJ1-1 TRBV12-3/TRBV12-4 . TGTGCCAGCAGCAAAAGCCGCGGCACTGAAGCTTTCTTT CASSKSRGTEAFF
14 . TRBJ1-1 TRBV27 TRBD1 TGTGCCAGCAGTCGACAGGGGGCAAACACTGAAGCTTTCTTT CASSRQGANTEAFF
18 few TRBJ1-5 TRBV4-2 . TGTGCCAGCAGCCAAGAGGTCATGGCTGATTATAGCAATCAGCCCCAGCATTTT CASSQEVMADYSNQPQHF
17 . TRBJ1-4 TRBV3-1/TRBV3-2 . TGTGCCAGCAGCCATGCCCGGGGAGAGGCAACTAATGAAAAACTGTTTTTT CASSHARGEATNEKLFF
14 once TRBJ2-7 TRBV3-1/TRBV3-2 . TGTGCCAGCATCAGAAGGACAGCAGCCTACGAGCAGTACTTC CASIRRTAAYEQYF
13 . TRBJ1-5 TRBV6-5 TRBD1 TGTGCCAGTCGCGACAGGGGGGACCAGCCCCAGCATTTT CASRDRGDQPQHF
15 . TRBJ2-1 TRBV6-5 TRBD2 TGTGCCAGCGTACCTCGCGGGACTAGCGTCAATGAGCAGTTCTTC CASVPRGTSVNEQFF
16 . TRBJ1-2 TRBV24-1 TRBD1 TGTGCCACCAGTGGCCCCCGACAGGGAGGTTGGGGTGGCTACACCTTC CATSGPRQGGWGGYTF
15 once TRBJ1-4 TRBV7-2 . TGTGCCAGCAGCTTACAGGACAGCCTCGATGAAAAACTGTTTTTT CASSLQDSLDEKLFF
15 . TRBJ2-2 TRBV18 TRBD1 TGTGCCAGCTCACCGGGGACAGAGAACACCGGGGAGCTGTTTTTT CASSPGTENTGELFF
13 . TRBJ2-1 TRBV4-3 . TGCGCCAGCAGCCAAACTCCGGGGTGGGAGCAGTTCTTC CASSQTPGWEQFF
14 . TRBJ1-2 TRBV2 TRBD1 TGTGCCAGCAGTGGACAGGGAACTAACTATGGCTACACCTTC CASSGQGTNYGYTF
15 . TRBJ2-3 TRBV4-1 . TGCGCCAGCAGCCAAGGAGGGTGGGGCACAGATACGCAGTATTTT CASSQGGWGTDTQYF
16 . TRBJ1-1 TRBV19 TRBD1 TGTGCCAGTAGTATAGGACAGGGCGTGGGGTACACTGAAGCTTTCTTT CASSIGQGVGYTEAFF
16 . TRBJ2-1 TRBV7-8 TRBD2 TGTGCCAGCAGCTGGGATAGCGGGGGGGCCAGGAATGAGCAGTTCTTC CASSWDSGGARNEQFF
16 . TRBJ2-5 TRBV9 TRBD2 TGTGCCAGCAGCACCCAGGGACTAGCGCCCCAAGAGACCCAGTACTTC CASSTQGLAPQETQYF
15 . TRBJ2-3 TRBV7-2 . TGTGCCAGCAGCCTAGAGGGGGGGGGCACAGATACGCAGTATTTT CASSLEGGGTDTQYF
14 . TRBJ1-5 TRBV28 . TGTGCCAGCAGACGACAGATGGCAAATCAGCCCCAGCATTTT CASRRQMANQPQHF
15 . TRBJ2-3 TRBV5-5 TRBD2 TGTGCCAGCAGAGGCGGGGGGGTTCGGACAGATACGCAGTATTTT CASRGGGVRTDTQYF
14 . TRBJ1-6 TRBV5-8 . TGTGCCAGCAGCTTGAGAGGGCTTGTCTCACCCCTCCACTTT CASSLRGLVSPLHF
16 . TRBJ2-5 TRBV9 TRBD2 TGTGCCAGCAGCCTCCAGGCTAGCGGGGAGGAAGAGACCCAGTACTTC CASSLQASGEEETQYF
15 . TRBJ2-7 TRBV5-4 . TGTGCCAGCAGCTTGGGAGGGGGTACAACCTACGAGCAGTACTTC CASSLGGGTTYEQYF
14 . TRBJ1-2 TRBV28 . TGTGCCAGCAGCTCGGCGGAGGGAGACTATGGCTACACCTTC CASSSAEGDYGYTF
14 . TRBJ1-1 TRBV7-6 . TGTGCCAGCAGCCCCCGACTTTCCTCCACTGAAGCTTTCTTT CASSPRLSSTEAFF
12 . TRBJ1-2 TRBV27 . TGTGCCAGCAGTTCTTTGAACTATGGCTACACCTTC CASSSLNYGYTF
13 . TRBJ1-1 TRBV12-3/TRBV12-4 . TGTGCCAGCAGGGACAGACCGAACACTGAAGCTTTCTTT CASRDRPNTEAFF
14 . TRBJ1-1 TRBV5-1 . TGCGCCAGCAGGGGGGCAGGATTGAACACTGAAGCTTTCTTT CASRGAGLNTEAFF
15 . TRBJ1-1 TRBV28 . TGTGCCAGCAGTTTATTTGCAGGCCCTAACACTGAAGCTTTCTTT CASSLFAGPNTEAFF
15 . TRBJ1-4 TRBV6-5 . TGTGCCAGCAGTTCCAGGGAGGCACGAAATGAAAAACTGTTTTTT CASSSREARNEKLFF
17 . TRBJ2-2 TRBV5-1 TRBD1 TGCGCCAGCAGCTGGGGGCCAGGGGGCGATGGAACCGGGGAGCTGTTTTTT CASSWGPGGDGTGELFF
15 . TRBJ2-3 TRBV2 TRBD2 TGTGCCAGCAGTGAACTAGCGGGGGGCGGTGATACGCAGTATTTT CASSELAGGGDTQYF
14 . TRBJ1-1 TRBV10-3 TRBD1 TGTGCCATCAGCTCGGGACAGCAGAGGACTGAAGCTTTCTTT CAISSGQQRTEAFF
15 . TRBJ2-3 TRBV2 . TGTGCCAGCAGGAGGGGTTCCCGGGAGACAGATACGCAGTATTTT CASRRGSRETDTQYF
17 . TRBJ2-1 TRBV19 . TGTGCCAGTAGTATAGGCCGACTCCGAGCTACCTACAATGAGCAGTTCTTC CASSIGRLRATYNEQFF
20 . TRBJ2-2 TRBV9 . TGTGCCAGCAGCACCCAAACCGGTGACGCGGGACAGTGGAACACCGGGGAGCTGTTTTTT CASSTQTGDAGQWNTGELFF
14 . TRBJ2-7 TRBV5-1 . TGCGCCAGCAATGTGGAGGGTCCTTACTACGAGCAGTACTTC CASNVEGPYYEQYF
16 . TRBJ2-5 TRBV7-6 . TGTGCCAGCAGCCGGGAGGGGGCCTTAACTGGGGAGACCCAGTACTTC CASSREGALTGETQYF
17 . TRBJ2-5 TRBV15 TRBD2 TGTGCCACCAGCAGGGACGCGAGCGGGGGGATATCGGAGACCCAGTACTTC CATSRDASGGISETQYF
12 . TRBJ2-3 TRBV2 . TGTGCCAGCAGCTCCGACAGGGATACGCAGTATTTT CASSSDRDTQYF
13 . TRBJ1-2 TRBV5-1 . TGCGCCAGCAGTTTAGGAACGGGCTATGGCTACACCTTC CASSLGTGYGYTF
16 . TRBJ1-3 TRBV30 . TGTGCCTGGAGTCCCCCCGCAGGGAATACTGGAAACACCATATATTTT CAWSPPAGNTGNTIYF
14 . TRBJ2-7 TRBV28 . TGTGCCAGCAGTTTATGGGCCACCACCTACGAGCAGTACTTC CASSLWATTYEQYF
12 . TRBJ2-3 TRBV3-1/TRBV3-2 . TGTGCCAGCAGCCTAATGACAGATACGCAGTATTTT CASSLMTDTQYF